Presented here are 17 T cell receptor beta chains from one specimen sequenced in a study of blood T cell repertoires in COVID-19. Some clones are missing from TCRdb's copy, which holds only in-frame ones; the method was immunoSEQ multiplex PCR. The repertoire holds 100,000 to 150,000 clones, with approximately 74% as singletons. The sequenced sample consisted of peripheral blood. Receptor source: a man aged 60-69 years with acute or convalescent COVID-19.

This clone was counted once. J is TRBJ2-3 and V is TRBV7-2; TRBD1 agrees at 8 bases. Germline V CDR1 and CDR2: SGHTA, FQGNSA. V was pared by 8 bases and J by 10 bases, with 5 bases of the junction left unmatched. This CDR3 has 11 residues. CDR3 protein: CASGDRGSQYF. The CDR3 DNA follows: TGTGCCAGCGGAGACAGGGGATCGCAGTATTTT.

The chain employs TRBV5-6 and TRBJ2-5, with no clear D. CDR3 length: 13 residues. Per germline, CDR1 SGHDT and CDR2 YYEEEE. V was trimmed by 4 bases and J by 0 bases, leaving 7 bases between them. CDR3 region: CASSLRDQETQYF. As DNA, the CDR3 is TGTGCCAGCAGCCTCCGGGACCAAGAGACCCAGTACTTC.

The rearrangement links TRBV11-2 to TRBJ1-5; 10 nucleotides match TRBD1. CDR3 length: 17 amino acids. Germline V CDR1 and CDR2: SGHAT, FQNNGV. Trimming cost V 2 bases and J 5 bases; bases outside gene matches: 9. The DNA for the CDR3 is TGTGCCAGCAGCTTAACCCAGACAGGGGGCCCTCATCAGCCCCAGCATTTT. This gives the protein CASSLTQTGGPHQPQHF.

CDR3 sequence: CASSGHGYNEQFF. The CDR3 DNA sequence: TGTGCCAGCAGTGGCCACGGTTACAATGAGCAGTTCTTC. V is TRBV2 and J is TRBJ2-1; D is undetermined. The CDR3 extends over 13 amino acids. Germline V gene data show CDR1 as SNHLY and CDR2 as FYNNEI. Trimming took off 4 bases at V and 4 bases at J, with 8 bases between the two ends.

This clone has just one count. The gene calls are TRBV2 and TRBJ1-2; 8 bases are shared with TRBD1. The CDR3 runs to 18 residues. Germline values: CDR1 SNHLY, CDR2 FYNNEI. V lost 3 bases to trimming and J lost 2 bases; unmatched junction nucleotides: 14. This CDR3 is CASSDGGRTGYGNYGYTF. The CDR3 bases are TGTGCCAGCAGTGACGGGGGGCGGACAGGGTACGGGAACTATGGCTACACCTTC.

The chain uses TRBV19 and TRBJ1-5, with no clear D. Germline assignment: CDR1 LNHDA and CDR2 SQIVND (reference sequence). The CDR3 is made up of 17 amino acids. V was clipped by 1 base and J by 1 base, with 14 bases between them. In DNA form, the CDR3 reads TGTGCCAGTAGTATAGCGTTGGCGGGGATGAGCAATCAGCCCCAGCATTTT. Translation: CASSIALAGMSNQPQHF.

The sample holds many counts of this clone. The chain's CDR3 is CASVRGQGKGSGANVLTF. CDR3 in DNA: TGTGCCAGCGTTAGGGGGCAGGGGAAAGGTTCTGGGGCCAACGTCCTGACTTTC. The chain has TRBV2 and TRBJ2-6; 7 bases fit TRBD1. Germline V gene data show CDR1 as SNHLY and CDR2 as FYNNEI. V shed 8 bases, J shed 1 base, and the junction held 14 bases outside the gene matches. The CDR3 covers 18 residues.

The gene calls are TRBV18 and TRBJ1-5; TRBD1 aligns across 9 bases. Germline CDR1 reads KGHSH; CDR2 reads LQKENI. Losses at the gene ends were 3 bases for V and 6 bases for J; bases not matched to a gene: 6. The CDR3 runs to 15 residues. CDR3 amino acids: CASSPTGGWSQPQHF. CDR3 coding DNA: TGTGCCAGCTCACCTACAGGGGGCTGGAGTCAGCCCCAGCATTTT.

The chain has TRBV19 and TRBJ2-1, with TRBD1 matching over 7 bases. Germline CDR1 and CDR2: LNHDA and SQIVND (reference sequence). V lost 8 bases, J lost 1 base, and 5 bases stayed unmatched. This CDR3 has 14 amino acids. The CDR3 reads CASRFRGSYNEQFF. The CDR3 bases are TGTGCCAGTCGCTTCAGGGGGTCCTACAATGAGCAGTTCTTC.

CDR3 DNA sequence: TGTGCCAGCTCACCTTTCCGGGCTGAAGCTTTCTTT. Translation: CASSPFRAEAFF. This sequence joins TRBV18 and TRBJ1-1; D gene uncertain. The germline V gene encodes CDR1 KGHSH and CDR2 LQKENI. The ends were cut back, 3 bases at V and 6 bases at J, with 8 bases in the middle. The CDR3 is 12 amino acids.

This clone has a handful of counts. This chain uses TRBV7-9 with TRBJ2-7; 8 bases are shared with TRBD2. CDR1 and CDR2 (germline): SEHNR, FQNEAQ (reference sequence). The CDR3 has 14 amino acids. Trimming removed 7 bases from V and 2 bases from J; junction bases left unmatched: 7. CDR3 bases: TGTGCCAGCACCCCGGGAGGGGATGCCTACGAGCAGTACTTC. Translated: CASTPGGDAYEQYF.

CDR3 amino acids: CASRDRGYEKLFF. CDR3 nucleotides: TGTGCCAGCAGGGACAGGGGATATGAAAAACTGTTTTTT. The chain carries TRBV2 and TRBJ1-4, with 9 bases matching TRBD1. CDR1 is SNHLY and CDR2 is FYNNEI in the germline V gene. The CDR3 runs 13 residues. V gave up 6 bases and J gave up 6 bases; unmatched junction bases: 2.

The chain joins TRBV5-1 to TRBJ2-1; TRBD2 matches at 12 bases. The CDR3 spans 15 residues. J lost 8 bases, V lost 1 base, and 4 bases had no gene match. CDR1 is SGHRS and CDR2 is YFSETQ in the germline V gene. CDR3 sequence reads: CASSLPSGGADEQFF. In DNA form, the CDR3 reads TGCGCCAGCAGCTTGCCTAGCGGGGGGGCCGATGAGCAGTTCTTC. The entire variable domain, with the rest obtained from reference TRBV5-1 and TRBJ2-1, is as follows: KAGVTQTPRYLIKTRGQQVTLSCSPISGHRSVSWYQQTPGQGLQFLFEYFSETQRNKGNFPGRFSGRQFSNSRSEMNVSTLELGDSALYLCASSLPSGGADEQFFGPGTRLTVL.

The CDR3: CASSLTQGSTDTQYF. CDR3 nucleotides: TGTGCCAGCAGCTTGACTCAGGGAAGCACAGATACGCAGTATTTT. V gene TRBV5-4 combines with J gene TRBJ2-3, with D perhaps matching TRBD1 (5 bases). Germline loops: CDR1 SGHNT, CDR2 YYREEE (reference sequence). The CDR3 is 15 residues long. The V end was cut by 1 base, the J end by 0 bases, with 9 bases between. The variable domain in full, completed from reference TRBV5-4 and TRBJ2-3, reads ETGVTQSPTHLIKTRGQQVTLRCSSQSGHNTVSWYQQALGQGPQFIFQYYREEENGRGNFPPRFSGLQFPNYSSELNVNALELDDSALYLCASSLTQGSTDTQYFGPGTRLTVL.

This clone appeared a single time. CDR3 in amino acids: CASSLGVNTEAFF. The CDR3 bases are TGTGCCAGCAGTTTAGGGGTGAACACTGAAGCTTTCTTT. The chain joins TRBV6-5 to TRBJ1-1; possibly TRBD1 for D (5 bases). Trimming left V 4 bases short and J 0 bases short, with 6 bases between. Germline assignment: CDR1 MNHEY and CDR2 SVGAGI. This CDR3 has 13 amino acids.

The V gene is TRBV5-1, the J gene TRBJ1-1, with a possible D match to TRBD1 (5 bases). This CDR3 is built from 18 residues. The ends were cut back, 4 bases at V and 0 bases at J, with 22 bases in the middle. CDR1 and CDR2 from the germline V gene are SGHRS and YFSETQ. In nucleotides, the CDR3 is TGCGCCAGCAGCCTGAACGAGGGAGGGGCTTACATGAACACTGAAGCTTTCTTT. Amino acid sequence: CASSLNEGGAYMNTEAFF.

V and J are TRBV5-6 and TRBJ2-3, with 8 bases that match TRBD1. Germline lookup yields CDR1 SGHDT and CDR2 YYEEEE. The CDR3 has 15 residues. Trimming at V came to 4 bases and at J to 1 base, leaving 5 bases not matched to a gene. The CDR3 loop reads CASSKLTGGTDTQYF. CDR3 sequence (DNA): TGTGCCAGCAGCAAATTGACAGGGGGCACAGATACGCAGTATTTT.